The 10 T cell receptor beta chains below come from one sample, sequenced in a study of blood T cell repertoires in COVID-19. The repertoire was sequenced with immunoSEQ multiplex PCR; TCRdb's copy has only in-frame clones and lacks some. The sample shows fewer than 700,000 clones, 85% to 90% of them seen only once. What was sequenced was peripheral blood. The receptors come from a woman aged 45 to 65 with COVID-19, enrolled during active disease.

The chain combines TRBV5-6 with TRBJ1-4; 7 nucleotides align to TRBD1. The germline V gene encodes CDR1 SGHDT and CDR2 YYEEEE. The CDR3 is 13 residues long. Unmatched junction bases numbered 8, after V lost 4 bases and J lost 11 bases. The CDR3 nucleotides read TGTGCCAGCAGCAAAGGACAGGAATTCAAACTGTTTTTT. This gives the protein CASSKGQEFKLFF.

The rearrangement links TRBV27 to TRBJ1-4; D not resolved. Looked up from germline, CDR1 is MNHEY and CDR2 is SMNVEV (reference sequence). The CDR3 extends over 13 amino acids. V was shortened by 3 bases and J by 6 bases, with 8 bases between the two germline ends. CDR3 region: CASSLVAHEKLFF. CDR3 bases: TGTGCCAGCAGTTTGGTAGCCCATGAAAAACTGTTTTTT.

V gene TRBV5-4 combines with J gene TRBJ2-2; 7 nucleotides line up with TRBD1. The CDR3 totals 15 residues. Losses at the gene ends were 0 bases for V and 6 bases for J; bases not matched to a gene: 5. The germline V gene has CDR1 SGHNT and CDR2 YYREEE (reference sequence). Here the CDR3 reads CASSLVTRGSGELFF. In DNA, the CDR3 is TGTGCCAGCAGCTTGGTGACCAGGGGGTCCGGGGAGCTGTTTTTT.

The chain carries TRBV25-1 and TRBJ1-2, with TRBD1 as a possible D gene (6 bases). This CDR3 comprises 13 residues. Germline V gene data show CDR1 as MGHDK and CDR2 as SYGVNS. The V and J ends lost 10 bases and 7 bases respectively, with 19 bases between them. The CDR3 is CATSRGAGLGYTF. In nucleotides, the CDR3 is TGTGCCACTAGCAGGGGCGCGGGTCTTGGCTACACCTTC.

The chain recombines TRBV6-6 with TRBJ2-7, with D maybe TRBD1 (6 bases). This CDR3 is 13 amino acids long. V was trimmed by 7 bases and J by 3 bases, leaving 13 bases between them. CDR1 and CDR2 from the germline V gene are MNHNY and SVGAGI (reference sequence). The CDR3 loop reads CASNTGKGYEQYF. The DNA of the CDR3 is TGTGCCAGCAATACAGGGAAGGGCTACGAGCAGTACTTC.

J is TRBJ1-1 and V is TRBV3-1 (or the pseudogene TRBV3-2), with TRBD1 matching 10 bases. After removal of 3 bases from V and 4 bases from J, the junction contained 8 bases not matched to a gene. Looked up from germline, CDR1 is LGHDT and CDR2 is YNNKEL (reference sequence). This CDR3 region has 16 residues. The CDR3 loop reads CASSQAGQGTTTEAFF. Written as DNA, the CDR3 is TGTGCCAGCAGCCAGGCGGGACAGGGGACTACCACTGAAGCTTTCTTT.

The chain couples TRBV4-1 to TRBJ2-7, with 10 bases matching TRBD2. This CDR3 is 15 amino acids long. J gave up 2 bases and V 1 base, and 2 bases lay outside the gene matches. Germline CDR1 and CDR2: MGHRA and YSYEKL. The CDR3 sequence is CASSQGTSGTYEQYF. In DNA form, the CDR3 reads TGCGCCAGCAGCCAAGGGACTAGCGGAACCTACGAGCAGTACTTC.

J is TRBJ1-2 and V is TRBV9; 8 bases are a match to TRBD1. Germline CDR1 is SGDLS and CDR2 is YYNGEE. This CDR3 spans 15 amino acids. Losses at the gene ends were 4 bases for V and 6 bases for J; bases not matched to a gene: 11. This CDR3 is CASSPNGQGLHGYTF. The CDR3 bases are TGTGCCAGCAGCCCCAACGGACAGGGACTTCATGGCTACACCTTC.

The chain combines TRBV5-4 with TRBJ2-1; 8 bases map to TRBD1. With V trimmed by 4 bases and J by 2 bases, 5 bases remained unmatched. This CDR3 is 15 amino acids long. Germline V CDR1 and CDR2: SGHNT, YYREEE (reference sequence). The CDR3 reads CASSGTGGPYNEQFF. In DNA, the CDR3 is TGTGCCAGCAGCGGAACAGGGGGACCCTACAATGAGCAGTTCTTC.

The genes are TRBV29-1 and TRBJ1-2; the match to TRBD1 covers 9 bases. Looked up from germline, CDR1 is SQVTM and CDR2 is ANQGSEA. Unmatched junction bases numbered 10, after V lost 6 bases and J lost 5 bases. The CDR3 is 14 amino acids. CDR3 sequence: CSVADRGFGYGYTF. The DNA for the CDR3 is TGCAGCGTCGCGGACAGGGGCTTTGGATATGGCTACACCTTC.